This T cell receptor (beta chain) was identified during a study of shared clonotypes between healthy human individuals. Study in general: The cohort comprised a couple of women and a few men. Their ages spanned 18 to 49 years. General study results and limits: Clonotype sharing levels among donors were expected to vary with sequencing depth.

CDR1 and CDR2 (germline): SGDLS, YYNGEE. The CDR3 is made up of 15 amino acids. The V gene lost 0 bases and the J gene lost 4 bases, with 13 bases spanning the gap. CD4+ cells were split into CD45RA+ naive and CD45RA-negative memory subsets. Concerning this clone: The antigen remains undetermined.

Sequenced by immunoSEQ multiplex PCR; TCRdb stores in-frame clones only, minus some. The repertoire has fewer than 1.6 million clones, about 98.5% of them found once; the top ten carry 0.36%. Sequenced: naive CD4+ T cells sorted from blood. The sample's subset: CD45RA+ positively selected. V usage is TRBV9 and J usage is TRBJ1-1; the D is unclear. This TCR was sampled from a young man in good health. CDR3 in amino acids: CASSVVRGVSTEAFF. The CDR3 DNA reads TGTGCCAGCAGCGTAGTTCGGGGAGTAAGCACTGAAGCTTTCTTT. The entire variable domain, with the rest obtained from reference TRBV9 and TRBJ1-1, is as follows: DSGVTQTPKHLITATGQRVTLRCSPRSGDLSVYWYQQSLDQGLQFLIQYYNGEERAKGNILERFSAQQFPDLHSELNLSSLELGDSALYFCASSVVRGVSTEAFFGQGTRLTVV.